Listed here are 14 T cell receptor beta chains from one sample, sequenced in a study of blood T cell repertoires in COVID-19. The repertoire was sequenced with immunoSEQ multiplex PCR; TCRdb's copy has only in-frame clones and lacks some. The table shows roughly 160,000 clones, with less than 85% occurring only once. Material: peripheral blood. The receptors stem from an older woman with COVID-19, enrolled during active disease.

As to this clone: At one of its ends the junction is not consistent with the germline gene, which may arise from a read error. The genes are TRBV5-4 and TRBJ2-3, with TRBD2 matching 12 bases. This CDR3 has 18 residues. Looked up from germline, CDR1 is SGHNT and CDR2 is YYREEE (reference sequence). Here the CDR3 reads CASTPPGRLAGETGTQYF. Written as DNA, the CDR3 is TGTGCCAGCACTCCCCCCGGGCGACTAGCGGGAGAAACAGGTACGCAGTATTTT.

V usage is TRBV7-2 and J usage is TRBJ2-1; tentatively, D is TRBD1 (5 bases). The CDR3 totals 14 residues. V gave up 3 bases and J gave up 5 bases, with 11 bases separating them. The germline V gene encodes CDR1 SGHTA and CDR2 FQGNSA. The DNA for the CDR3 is TGTGCCAGCAGCTTTTCGGACACGGACAATGAGCAGTTCTTC. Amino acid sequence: CASSFSDTDNEQFF. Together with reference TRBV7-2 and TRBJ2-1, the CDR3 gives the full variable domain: GAGVSQSPSNKVTEKGKDVELRCDPISGHTALYWYRQSLGQGLEFLIYFQGNSAPDKSGLPSDRFSAERTGGSVSTLTIQRTQQEDSAVYLCASSFSDTDNEQFFGPGTRLTVL.

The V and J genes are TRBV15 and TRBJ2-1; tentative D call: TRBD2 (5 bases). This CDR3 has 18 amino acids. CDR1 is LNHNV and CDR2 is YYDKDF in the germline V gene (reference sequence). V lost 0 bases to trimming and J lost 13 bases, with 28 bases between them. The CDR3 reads CATSREGERPTITMSQFF. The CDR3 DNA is TGTGCCACCAGCAGAGAGGGAGAGCGACCAACTATTACAATGAGCCAGTTCTTC. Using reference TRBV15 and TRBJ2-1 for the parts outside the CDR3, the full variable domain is DAMVIQNPRYQVTQFGKPVTLSCSQTLNHNVMYWYQQKSSQAPKLLFHYYDKDFNNEADTPDNFQSRRPNTSFCFLDIRSPGLGDTAMYLCATSREGERPTITMSQFFGPGTRLTVL.

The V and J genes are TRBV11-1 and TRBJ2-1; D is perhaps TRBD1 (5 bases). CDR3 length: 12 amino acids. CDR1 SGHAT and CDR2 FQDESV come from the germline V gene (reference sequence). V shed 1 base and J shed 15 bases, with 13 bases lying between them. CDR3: CASSLDRFVRFF. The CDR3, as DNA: TGTGCCAGCAGCTTAGACAGGTTTGTTCGGTTCTTC.

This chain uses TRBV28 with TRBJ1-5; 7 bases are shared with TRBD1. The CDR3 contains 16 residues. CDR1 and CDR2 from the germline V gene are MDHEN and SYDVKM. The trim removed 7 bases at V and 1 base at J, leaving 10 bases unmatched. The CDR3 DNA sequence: TGTGCCAGCACCGCTAAGGGACAGCTAAGCAATCAGCCCCAGCATTTT. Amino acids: CASTAKGQLSNQPQHF.

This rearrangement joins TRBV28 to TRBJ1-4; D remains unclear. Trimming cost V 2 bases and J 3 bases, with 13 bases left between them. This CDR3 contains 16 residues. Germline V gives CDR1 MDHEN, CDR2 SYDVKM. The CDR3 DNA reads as TGTGCCAGCAGTTTAGCGGCCATCGGAGCTAATGAAAAACTGTTTTTT. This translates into CASSLAAIGANEKLFF.

The CDR3 is CASSLDGVYGQPQHF. For the CDR3, the DNA is TGTGCCAGCAGCTTGGACGGGGTTTACGGTCAGCCCCAGCATTTT. The genes are TRBV5-4 and TRBJ1-5; D uncertain. V was shortened by 0 bases and J by 6 bases, with 13 bases between the two germline ends. From germline, CDR1 is SGHNT and CDR2 YYREEE (reference sequence). The CDR3 is 15 residues long.

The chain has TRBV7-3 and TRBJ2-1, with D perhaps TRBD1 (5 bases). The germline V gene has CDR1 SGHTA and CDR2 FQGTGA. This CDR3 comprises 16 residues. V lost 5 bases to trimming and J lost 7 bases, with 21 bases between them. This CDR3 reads CASSPAPSGATNEQFF. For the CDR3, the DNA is TGTGCCAGCAGCCCAGCGCCCTCTGGGGCCACAAATGAGCAGTTCTTC.

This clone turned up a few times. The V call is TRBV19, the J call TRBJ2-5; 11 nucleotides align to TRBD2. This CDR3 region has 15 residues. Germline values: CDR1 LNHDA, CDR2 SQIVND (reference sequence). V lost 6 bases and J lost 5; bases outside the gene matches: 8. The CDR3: CASSAGTSGSETQYF. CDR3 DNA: TGTGCCAGTAGCGCCGGGACTAGCGGATCCGAGACCCAGTACTTC.

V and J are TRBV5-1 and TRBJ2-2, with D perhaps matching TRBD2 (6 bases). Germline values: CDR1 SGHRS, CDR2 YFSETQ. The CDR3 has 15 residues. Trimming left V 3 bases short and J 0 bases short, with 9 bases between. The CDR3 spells CASSSGRSNTGELFF. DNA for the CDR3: TGCGCCAGCAGCTCCGGGAGATCGAACACCGGGGAGCTGTTTTTT. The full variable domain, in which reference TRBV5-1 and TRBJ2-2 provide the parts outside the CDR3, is KAGVTQTPRYLIKTRGQQVTLSCSPISGHRSVSWYQQTPGQGLQFLFEYFSETQRNKGNFPGRFSGRQFSNSRSEMNVSTLELGDSALYLCASSSGRSNTGELFFGEGSRLTVL.

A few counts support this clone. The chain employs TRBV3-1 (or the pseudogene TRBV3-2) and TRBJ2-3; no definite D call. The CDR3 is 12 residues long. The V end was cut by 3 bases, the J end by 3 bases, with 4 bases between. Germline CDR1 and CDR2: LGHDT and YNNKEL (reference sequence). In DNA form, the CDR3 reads TGTGCCAGCAGCCAGAGGACAGATACGCAGTATTTT. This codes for CASSQRTDTQYF.

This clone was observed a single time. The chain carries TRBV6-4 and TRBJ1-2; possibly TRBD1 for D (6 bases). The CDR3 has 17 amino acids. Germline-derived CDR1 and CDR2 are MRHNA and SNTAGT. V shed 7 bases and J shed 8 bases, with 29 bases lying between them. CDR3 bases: TGTGCCAGCACTCAAAGGGCAAATACAGGGAAAACGGGCGGCTACACCTTC. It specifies CASTQRANTGKTGGYTF.

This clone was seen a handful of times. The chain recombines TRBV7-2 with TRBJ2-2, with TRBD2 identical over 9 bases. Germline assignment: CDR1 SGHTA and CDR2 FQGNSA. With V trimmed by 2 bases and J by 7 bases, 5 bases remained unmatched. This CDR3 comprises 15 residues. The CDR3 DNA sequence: TGTGCCAGCAGCTTATTGACTAGCGGTTACGGGGAGCTGTTTTTT. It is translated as CASSLLTSGYGELFF.

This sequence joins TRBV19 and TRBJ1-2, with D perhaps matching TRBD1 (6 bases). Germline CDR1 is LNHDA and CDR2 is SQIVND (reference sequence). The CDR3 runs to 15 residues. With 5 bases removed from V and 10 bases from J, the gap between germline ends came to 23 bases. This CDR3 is CASSATGPRATAYTF. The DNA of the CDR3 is TGTGCCAGTAGTGCCACAGGGCCCAGGGCGACTGCCTACACCTTC.